These 19 T cell receptor beta chains originate from one sample sequenced in a study of graft-versus-host responses after intestinal transplantation. Sequencing was performed with immunoSEQ multiplex PCR; in TCRdb, only in-frame clones are kept and a portion is missing. The table lists about 85,000 clones, 80% to 95% of them singletons. These receptors lack a known antigen. Sequences were derived from unstimulated CD8+ T cells sorted from spleen or lymph node cells, sampled before transplant. The receptors derive from a human donor who was the organ donor for an intestinal transplant.

The chain links TRBV7-6 to TRBJ2-1; D unresolved. The CDR3 totals 15 residues. Trimming removed 7 bases at V and 4 bases at J, with 17 bases between. CDR1 is SGHVS, CDR2 FNYEAQ, per germline. The chain's CDR3 is CASTPSLGIYNEQFF. The DNA of the CDR3 is TGTGCCAGCACCCCCTCGCTAGGGATTTACAATGAGCAGTTCTTC.

This rearrangement joins TRBV7-9 to TRBJ2-3; maybe TRBD1 (6 bases). CDR1 is SEHNR and CDR2 is FQNEAQ in the germline V gene (reference sequence). The CDR3 loop spans 14 amino acids. V lost 5 bases, J lost 3 bases, and 12 bases lay in between. The CDR3 DNA reads as TGTGCCAGCAGCAGCACAGGGTCAACAGATACGCAGTATTTT. Protein product: CASSSTGSTDTQYF.

V usage is TRBV11-2 and J usage is TRBJ2-5, with D maybe TRBD1 (5 bases). The CDR3 totals 14 residues. Germline CDR1 reads SGHAT; CDR2 reads FQNNGV. The ends were cut back, 7 bases at V and 2 bases at J, with 14 bases in the middle. CDR3 nucleotide sequence: TGTGCCAGCAATGGGGCCGGACCACAAGAGACCCAGTACTTC. Protein: CASNGAGPQETQYF. Filled out from reference TRBV11-2 and TRBJ2-5, the complete variable domain reads EAGVAQSPRYKIIEKRQSVAFWCNPISGHATLYWYQQILGQGPKLLIQFQNNGVVDDSQLPKDRFSAERLKGVDSTLKIQPAKLEDSAVYLCASNGAGPQETQYFGPGTRLLVL.

The chain couples TRBV12-5 to TRBJ2-1; a weak D match, TRBD2 (6 bases). V lost 6 bases and J 9 bases, leaving 24 bases between the germline ends. The CDR3 consists of 16 residues. Germline CDR1 LGHNT, CDR2 FRNRAP. CDR3 nucleotides: TGTGCTAGTGGATTAACGACTAGGGGAGGTGGGTCTGAGCAGTTCTTC. Translated, it gives CASGLTTRGGGSEQFF.

The chain is built from TRBV7-9 and TRBJ2-7, with 9 nucleotides matching TRBD2. The CDR3 has 17 residues. Germline trimming cut 1 base from V and 0 bases from J; bases unmatched to any gene: 7. The germline CDR1 and CDR2 sequences are SEHNR and FQNEAQ (reference sequence). CDR3 residues: CASSLVGSGGSSYEQYF. CDR3 bases: TGTGCCAGCAGCTTAGTTGGTAGCGGGGGCAGCTCCTACGAGCAGTACTTC.

This chain uses TRBV27 with TRBJ2-2, with D perhaps TRBD1 or TRBD2 (5 bases each). V lost 5 bases, J lost 6 bases, and 16 bases lay in between. The V gene's germline CDR1 is MNHEY and CDR2 SMNVEV (reference sequence). CDR3 length equals 15 residues. In nucleotides, the CDR3 is TGTGCCAGCAGTCCCCTGAGGGGCCCCGCCGGGGAGCTGTTTTTT. It translates to CASSPLRGPAGELFF.

The chain carries TRBV2 and TRBJ2-5, with D perhaps TRBD2 (6 bases). Near its end, the DNA agrees better with TRBJ2-7, so the J call may be wrong. CDR1 and CDR2 from the germline V gene are SNHLY and FYNNEI. The CDR3 is 14 residues long. CDR3 sequence: CASLPGLGMGEQYF. The CDR3 coding sequence is TGTGCCAGCCTCCCGGGACTCGGGATGGGCGAGCAGTACTTC.

This sequence joins TRBV11-2 and TRBJ2-7, with D possibly matching TRBD1 (5 bases). This CDR3 has 15 residues. The V end was cut by 1 base, the J end by 0 bases, with 10 bases between. From germline, CDR1 is SGHAT and CDR2 FQNNGV. CDR3 sequence (DNA): TGTGCCAGCAGCTTAGCCGGACAAAGCTCCTACGAGCAGTACTTC. Protein product: CASSLAGQSSYEQYF.

V usage is TRBV6-1 and J usage is TRBJ2-5; no clear D. This CDR3 has 16 amino acids. V was pared by 2 bases and J by 1 base, with 14 bases between. The germline V gene has CDR1 MNHNS and CDR2 SASEGT. The CDR3 reads CASSETWVGSQETQYF. The CDR3 nucleotides read TGTGCCAGCAGTGAAACTTGGGTTGGGTCCCAAGAGACCCAGTACTTC.

This clone was seen only a few times. The rearrangement uses TRBV27 and TRBJ2-7; 11 bases align to TRBD1. Germline V CDR1 and CDR2: MNHEY, SMNVEV (reference sequence). This CDR3 contains 13 residues. The junction had 1 base not matched to a gene; V was cut back by 8 bases and J by 1 base. CDR3 sequence: CASGTGGSYEQYF. DNA for the CDR3: TGTGCCAGCGGGACAGGGGGATCCTACGAGCAGTACTTC.

The gene calls are TRBV12-5 and TRBJ2-7; D is ambiguous. Trimming removed 5 bases from V and 4 bases from J, with 6 bases in between. Germline V lookup: CDR1 LGHNT, CDR2 FRNRAP. The CDR3 consists of 11 residues. For the CDR3, the DNA is TGTGCTAGTGGTCCAGTTTACGAGCAGTACTTC. Protein: CASGPVYEQYF.

The chain is built from TRBV2 and TRBJ2-5; D not certain. Germline lookup yields CDR1 SNHLY and CDR2 FYNNEI. The CDR3 consists of 13 residues. V lost 2 bases and J lost 5, with 9 bases in between. Here the CDR3 DNA reads TGTGCCAGCAGTGAAAGGACGTCTGAGACCCAGTACTTC. Translated: CASSERTSETQYF.

The chain combines TRBV9 with TRBJ2-7; TRBD2 aligns across 7 bases. In germline, CDR1 is SGDLS, CDR2 YYNGEE. Trimming cost V 2 bases and J 4 bases; bases outside gene matches: 12. The CDR3 runs to 16 residues. The CDR3 nucleotides are TGTGCCAGCAGCGTCGCGGTGGCTAGCGGCAGATACGAGCAGTACTTC. Translated, it gives CASSVAVASGRYEQYF.

The rearrangement uses TRBV11-3 and TRBJ1-2; 8 bases align to TRBD1. The J segment lost 7 bases and the V segment lost 5 bases, leaving 18 bases of the junction unmatched. Germline V gene data show CDR1 as SGHNT and CDR2 as YENEEA. This CDR3 spans 17 amino acids. CDR3 protein: CASSTRTGYDHLFGYTF. CDR3 bases: TGTGCCAGCAGCACCCGGACAGGGTACGACCATCTTTTTGGCTACACCTTC.

The chain joins TRBV7-6 to TRBJ2-7; 7 bases are a match to TRBD2. The CDR3 spans 16 residues. J gave up 2 bases and V 1 base, and 8 bases lay outside the gene matches. Germline V gene data show CDR1 as SGHVS and CDR2 as FNYEAQ. The CDR3, as DNA: TGTGCCAGCAGCTTAGGTGGGGGGGGTGCCCCCTACGAGCAGTACTTC. Its protein product is CASSLGGGGAPYEQYF.

The rearrangement links TRBV11-2 to TRBJ2-7, with D possibly being TRBD1 (6 bases). Germline CDR1 and CDR2: SGHAT and FQNNGV. Between the trimmed V and J ends, which lost 6 bases and 3 bases, there was a span of 15 bases. The CDR3 has 14 residues. The CDR3 sequence: CASRETGLNYEQYF. CDR3 DNA: TGTGCCAGCAGGGAAACAGGGTTGAACTACGAGCAGTACTTC.

The chain joins TRBV10-1 to TRBJ2-1; 8 nucleotides line up with TRBD2. CDR1 and CDR2 (germline): WNHNN, SYGVQD (reference sequence). J gave up 8 bases and V 4 bases, and 7 bases lay outside the gene matches. CDR3 length: 14 amino acids. The CDR3 here is CASSAAGVVHEQFF. The CDR3 DNA reads TGCGCCAGCAGTGCAGCGGGAGTTGTCCATGAGCAGTTCTTC.

This rearrangement joins TRBV5-5 to TRBJ2-1; D unclear. The CDR3 runs 12 residues. CDR1 is SGHKS and CDR2 is YYEKEE in the germline V gene (reference sequence). The germline V and J ends were trimmed by 0 bases and 13 bases, with 11 bases remaining between them. This CDR3 reads CASSLEYSGQFF. The CDR3 coding sequence is TGTGCCAGCAGCTTGGAATACTCAGGACAGTTCTTC.

The chain is built from TRBV6-5 and TRBJ2-1, with 9 bases lining up with TRBD2. The length of the CDR3 is 14 residues. The junction had 8 bases not matched to a gene; V was cut back by 5 bases and J by 9 bases. From germline, CDR1 is MNHEY and CDR2 SVGAGI. CDR3 protein: CASSTLAGGSEQFF. The CDR3 nucleotides are TGTGCCAGCAGTACCCTGGCGGGAGGGAGTGAGCAGTTCTTC.